These T cell receptor beta chains were read from a single sample in a study of blood T cells in healthy people across ages. A single record per CDR3 protein comes from TCRdb applying MiXCR to the 5' RACE reads. The sample includes hundreds of thousands of distinct CDR3 sequences, roughly 41% of them seen just once. The material sequenced was blood. The receptor set was obtained from a woman between 55 and 75 years old in good health. Each CDR3 is given without its conserved first and last residue. A D gene is named only where the DNA matches it firmly.

j_call | v_call | d_call | cdr3_aa
TRBJ2-7 | TRBV5-1 | TRBD2 | ASSVLTSETYEQY
TRBJ2-2 | TRBV13 | TRBD2 | ASSLGLAETTGELF
TRBJ1-2 | TRBV10-3 | . | AISVLTPGANYGYT
TRBJ1-2 | TRBV24-1 | TRBD1 | ATSDPGTDDYT
TRBJ2-5 | TRBV7-2 | . | ASSPSALGETQY
. | TRBV27 | TRBD2 | ASRHKAGSSYNEQY
TRBJ2-2 | TRBV12-3/TRBV12-4 | . | ASMDSNTGELF
TRBJ2-3 | TRBV11-1 | . | ASRGEKNTQY
TRBJ1-6 | TRBV2 | . | ATDLGRNSPLH
TRBJ1-1 | TRBV7-2 | . | VSSLGMGRPQAF
TRBJ2-1 | TRBV28 | . | ASSFRLTYNEQF
TRBJ2-7 | TRBV20-1 | TRBD2 | SAKAGGASYEQY
TRBJ2-5 | TRBV9 | . | ASSPAGNPENEQY
TRBJ2-7 | TRBV5-1 | . | ASSLDVGAPPYEQY
TRBJ2-1 | TRBV10-2 | . | ASSESRGINEQF
TRBJ2-3 | TRBV10-3 | TRBD2 | AIRASGTSGISTDTQY
. | TRBV13 | . | ASSFGREVGEQY
TRBJ2-2 | TRBV20-1 | . | SAREVGQVNTGELF
TRBJ1-1 | TRBV5-1 | TRBD1 | ASSLWDRENEAF
TRBJ2-7 | TRBV12-3/TRBV12-4 | TRBD2 | ASSFERDRIYEQY
TRBJ2-7 | TRBV12-3/TRBV12-4 | TRBD1 | ASTFPGQDSYEQH
TRBJ1-2 | TRBV7-2 | TRBD1 | ASSLDPTGVLDYGYT
TRBJ2-7 | TRBV3-1 | TRBD2 | ASSQPGLAGRVEQY
TRBJ2-3 | TRBV14 | . | ASSPASSRETDTQY
TRBJ2-5 | TRBV4-3 | . | ASSQDSKGRGETQY
. | TRBV7-9 | TRBD2 | ASSPRAGGPSYEQY
TRBJ2-4 | TRBV7-6 | . | ASSIGTDVGDQY
TRBJ1-6 | TRBV7-3 | . | ASSFGPGYNSPLH
TRBJ1-2 | TRBV6-5 | . | ASTPVGRDHYGYT
TRBJ2-1 | TRBV20-1 | TRBD1 | SARVLGQDNEQF
TRBJ2-7 | TRBV6-1 | . | ASSNANEQY
TRBJ2-2 | TRBV5-5 | TRBD2 | ASSILAGEHGELF
TRBJ2-5 | TRBV2 | . | ASSDSGTDETQY
TRBJ2-6 | TRBV12-3/TRBV12-4 | . | ASSFKMVSLT
TRBJ2-7 | TRBV4-2 | TRBD2 | ASSQELAGASERY
TRBJ2-3 | TRBV29-1 | TRBD1 | SAATGAGDTQY
TRBJ2-3 | TRBV9 | . | ASSMGALATDTQY
TRBJ2-5 | TRBV5-1 | . | ASSPVGLAGDTYEQN
TRBJ2-3 | TRBV5-1 | . | ASSPERFGDTQY
TRBJ1-5 | TRBV19 | TRBD1 | ASSPATGASNQPQH
TRBJ1-1 | TRBV4-1 | . | AGSQGFPLNTEAF
. | TRBV5-1 | TRBD2 | ASSLGGTSGGGETQY
TRBJ1-4 | TRBV3-1 | . | ASSQGDRINEKLF
TRBJ2-3 | TRBV5-1 | TRBD2 | ASRAGTRDTDTQY
TRBJ2-3 | TRBV9 | TRBD2 | ASSGQGAGGSDTQY
TRBJ2-1 | TRBV7-9 | . | ASSPSWDFDNEQF